This passage covers 14 T cell receptor beta chains from one sample sequenced in a study of T cells after yellow fever vaccination. TCRdb re-called the 5' RACE reads through MiXCR, storing one row per CDR3 protein. The sample holds tens of thousands of distinct CDR3 sequences, 3.4% seen once. This specimen consisted of PBMCs, either bulk or a sorted T-cell subset (CD4+, CD8+, memory, or dextramer-sorted; not recorded which), obtained around 45 days after the first yellow fever vaccination. The receptors come from a young man who received the YFV17D yellow fever vaccine.

This clonotype has at least ten counts. V and J are TRBV25-1 and TRBJ1-3; unclear D gene. V gave up 7 bases and J gave up 2 bases, with 12 bases separating them. Germline lookup yields CDR1 MGHDK and CDR2 SYGVNS. The CDR3 is made up of 14 amino acids. Here the CDR3 DNA reads TGTGCCAGCAACGACGGAGCCACTGGAAACACCATATATTTT. Residues: CASNDGATGNTIYF.

This clonotype is classed as medium-sized (0.01 to 0.1%). V is TRBV29-1 and J is TRBJ1-1, with D unresolved. The germline V gene has CDR1 SQVTM and CDR2 ANQGSEA. This CDR3 spans 11 amino acids. V gave up 4 bases and J gave up 1 base, with 4 bases separating them. DNA of the CDR3: TGCAGCGTTGCAAGGAACACTGAAGCTTTCTTT. It specifies CSVARNTEAFF. The whole variable domain, filled in from reference TRBV29-1 and TRBJ1-1, reads SAVISQKPSRDICQRGTSLTIQCQVDSQVTMMFWYRQQPGQSLTLIATANQGSEATYESGFVIDKFPISRPNLTFSTLTVSNMSPEDSSIYLCSVARNTEAFFGQGTRLTVV.

This clonotype was seen repeatedly, ten times or more. The rearrangement uses TRBV3-1 and TRBJ2-3; D gene unclear. The CDR3 spans 14 residues. Trimming stripped 1 base from V and 6 bases from J, with 11 bases between. The V gene's germline CDR1 is LGHDT and CDR2 YNNKEL (reference sequence). CDR3 amino acids: CASSQAPPPDTQYF. CDR3 coding DNA: TGTGCCAGCAGCCAAGCACCCCCCCCGGATACGCAGTATTTT.

This clonotype has ten or more counts. The chain is built from TRBV20-1 and TRBJ2-3, with TRBD2 as a possible D gene (6 bases). Germline loops: CDR1 DFQATT, CDR2 SNEGSKA (reference sequence). The length of the CDR3 is 14 residues. V was trimmed by 6 bases and J by 6 bases, leaving 19 bases between them. The CDR3 DNA reads as TGCAGTGCCGCCGGGACTGGCAGTGCCGATACGCAGTATTTT. Translation: CSAAGTGSADTQYF.

This clonotype has at least ten counts. V gene TRBV7-9 combines with J gene TRBJ1-4, with 8 nucleotides matching TRBD1. This CDR3 spans 13 amino acids. The germline V gene has CDR1 SEHNR and CDR2 FQNEAQ (reference sequence). The junction had 0 bases not matched to a gene; V was cut back by 2 bases and J by 7 bases. The CDR3 DNA reads as TGTGCCAGCAGCTTACAGGGGGCTGAAAAACTGTTTTTT. Amino acids: CASSLQGAEKLFF.

This clonotype was counted ten times or more. The chain couples TRBV7-2 to TRBJ2-5; TRBD2 aligns across 11 bases. Germline assignment: CDR1 SGHTA and CDR2 FQGNSA. Losses at the gene ends were 2 bases for V and 1 base for J; bases not matched to a gene: 3. This CDR3 comprises 16 residues. The CDR3 DNA is TGTGCCAGCAGCTTAAGCCTAGCGGGGGGCCAAGAGACCCAGTACTTC. This encodes CASSLSLAGGQETQYF.

This clonotype has a count of ten or more. The rearrangement uses TRBV4-3 and TRBJ1-1, with D perhaps TRBD1 (6 bases). This CDR3 has 16 amino acids. Deletions cut 0 bases from V and 4 bases from J, with 15 bases between. Germline loops: CDR1 LGHNA, CDR2 YSLEER. Here the CDR3 reads CASSQDPAGVITEAFF. The CDR3 DNA sequence: TGCGCCAGCAGCCAAGATCCCGCAGGGGTAATCACTGAAGCTTTCTTT.

This clonotype was recorded at least ten times. The chain combines TRBV7-9 with TRBJ2-7; the D gene is possibly TRBD1 (6 bases). This CDR3 contains 15 residues. CDR1 is SEHNR, CDR2 FQNEAQ, per germline (reference sequence). V gave up 5 bases and J gave up 1 base, with 15 bases separating them. This CDR3 is CASSHPEQGSYEQYF. The CDR3 region has the DNA TGTGCCAGCAGCCACCCCGAACAGGGATCCTACGAGCAGTACTTC.

The sample holds many counts of this clonotype. This chain links TRBV6-5 with TRBJ1-1; maybe TRBD1 (6 bases). There are 15 residues in the CDR3. V was cut by 1 base and J by 3 bases, with 12 bases left in between. Per the germline V gene, CDR1 is MNHEY and CDR2 is SVGAGI. CDR3 sequence (DNA): TGTGCCAGCAGTTACTTTCACGGACAGTACACTGAAGCTTTCTTT. It codes for CASSYFHGQYTEAFF.

Relative to its sample, this clonotype is medium-sized. The rearrangement uses TRBV4-3 and TRBJ2-3, with 8 bases matching TRBD2. Losses at the gene ends were 1 base for V and 5 bases for J; bases not matched to a gene: 11. The CDR3 is made up of 17 amino acids. Germline V gene data show CDR1 as LGHNA and CDR2 as YSLEER. CDR3 sequence (DNA): TGCGCCAGCAGCCAAGCGGCTGGCGGGGGGCAACTAGATACGCAGTATTTT. Protein product: CASSQAAGGGQLDTQYF.

Ten or more counts support this clonotype. The chain carries TRBV5-1 and TRBJ2-2; TRBD1 matches 8 bases. The CDR3 covers 15 residues. The J segment lost 7 bases and the V segment lost 2 bases, leaving 7 bases of the junction unmatched. Germline V gives CDR1 SGHRS, CDR2 YFSETQ. CDR3: CASSFLDRAGGELFF. In nucleotides, the CDR3 is TGCGCCAGCAGCTTCCTGGACAGGGCGGGCGGGGAGCTGTTTTTT.

This clonotype has at least ten counts. The chain is built from TRBV24-1 and TRBJ1-5, with D possibly matching TRBD1 (5 bases). Germline CDR1 KGHDR, CDR2 SFDVKD. Trimming shortened V by 3 bases and J by 0 bases, and 14 bases separated the two germline ends. This CDR3 region has 17 residues. CDR3 sequence: CATSDPGQPPSNQPQHF. CDR3 nucleotide sequence: TGTGCCACCAGTGATCCTGGACAACCTCCTAGCAATCAGCCCCAGCATTTT.

In this sample, this clonotype turned up many times. The chain links TRBV5-4 to TRBJ2-5; D may be TRBD2 (6 bases). V was shortened by 4 bases and J by 5 bases, with 15 bases between the two germline ends. The CDR3 is 14 amino acids. CDR1 SGHNT and CDR2 YYREEE come from the germline V gene (reference sequence). DNA for the CDR3: TGTGCCAGCAGCCTCGGGACTGGCCGCGAGACCCAGTACTTC. As protein: CASSLGTGRETQYF.

This clonotype was observed at least ten times. V gene TRBV24-1 combines with J gene TRBJ2-5; D is perhaps TRBD1 (6 bases). V lost 8 bases and J 2 bases, leaving 11 bases between the germline ends. This CDR3 spans 13 amino acids. Germline-derived CDR1 and CDR2 are KGHDR and SFDVKD. The CDR3 loop is CATTDSYQETQYF. CDR3 nucleotide sequence: TGTGCCACCACGGACAGCTATCAAGAGACCCAGTACTTC.